Listed below are T cell receptor beta chains from one sample, sequenced in a study of OX40 agonist ivuxolimab in advanced cancers. Sequencing used immunoSEQ multiplex PCR; TCRdb keeps in-frame clones, though not all of them. The sample has approximately 68,000 clones; roughly 80% are singletons. Sample: CD4+ or CD8+ T cells sorted from blood, taken in a trial of the OX40 agonist ivuxolimab. The receptors here all came from an adult with an advanced solid tumor such as melanoma, head and neck, liver or kidney cancer. Each CDR3 is given with its conserved first and last residue. Size is omitted from some rows. Given values are once, few, many or a class for expanded clones.

j_call v_call clone_size cdr3_aa
TRBJ1-5 TRBV19 few CASSSPETPNQPQHF
TRBJ1-3 TRBV2 . CASSATGQAYSGNTIYF
TRBJ1-6 TRBV7-2 once CASSIRPPGQGNSPLHF
TRBJ1-5 TRBV6-4 . CASREKWGAWQPQHF
TRBJ2-7 TRBV18 . CASSYTGNTYEQYF
TRBJ1-2 TRBV6-5 . CASRDPSRGYGYTF
TRBJ2-3 TRBV5-1 once CASSLTGGGTDTQYF
TRBJ2-1 TRBV18 . CASSPRTGGDEQFF
TRBJ1-4 TRBV2 . CASSIRGNEKLFF
TRBJ2-5 TRBV9 . CASSARAGAGETQYF
TRBJ1-4 TRBV28 . CASSRDRIEKLFF
TRBJ2-3 TRBV10-1 . CASSRAGTTDTQYF
TRBJ2-5 TRBV6-5 . CASSRQGNQETQYF
TRBJ1-3 TRBV9 . CASSAGWSGNTIYF
TRBJ1-2 TRBV9 medium-sized CASSANQGAYGYTF
TRBJ2-5 TRBV5-6 . CASSSTGRGLETQYF